The rows below give T cell receptor beta chains drawn from one sample of a study of blood T cell repertoires in COVID-19. The table came from immunoSEQ multiplex PCR; TCRdb's copy has only in-frame clones and leaves some out. The table lists 200,000 to 300,000 clones, around nine tenths of them singletons. Sequenced sample: peripheral blood. These receptors came from a man aged 18-30 years with active or convalescent COVID-19. CDR3s include the opening cysteine and the closing phenylalanine or tryptophan. The D gene is left open where the match is weak. Clone size is given for some rows only: seen once, a few or many times, or a class if the clone is expanded.

d_gene: TRBD1; abundance: NA; v_gene: TRBV7-2; j_gene: TRBJ1-5; CDR3nt: TGTGCCAGCAGCTCCAGGGGGGGCAATCAGCCCCAGCATTTT; CDR3aa: CASSSRGGNQPQHF
d_gene: TRBD1; abundance: NA; v_gene: TRBV19; j_gene: TRBJ1-2; CDR3nt: TGTGCCAGTAGCCGACAGGGGGGCGCCTGGGGCTACACCTTC; CDR3aa: CASSRQGGAWGYTF
d_gene: NA; abundance: NA; v_gene: TRBV5-3; j_gene: TRBJ1-1; CDR3nt: TGTGCCAGAAGCTCTTCGGGTCACAGAGGGGAAGCTTTCTTT; CDR3aa: CARSSSGHRGEAFF
d_gene: NA; abundance: NA; v_gene: TRBV7-9; j_gene: TRBJ1-1; CDR3nt: TGTGCCAGCAGCTTACAAGGGGGAACTGAAGCTTTCTTT; CDR3aa: CASSLQGGTEAFF
d_gene: TRBD2; abundance: NA; v_gene: TRBV7-9; j_gene: TRBJ2-1; CDR3nt: TGTGCCAGCAGCCGTGTCCTAGCGGGAGGCAATGAGCAGTTCTTC; CDR3aa: CASSRVLAGGNEQFF
d_gene: NA; abundance: NA; v_gene: TRBV7-9; j_gene: TRBJ1-5; CDR3nt: TGTGCCAGCAGCTTAGCAGGGGAAGGGAATCAGCCCCAGCATTTT; CDR3aa: CASSLAGEGNQPQHF
d_gene: TRBD1; abundance: NA; v_gene: TRBV27; j_gene: TRBJ2-1; CDR3nt: TGTGCCAGCAGTTGGGCAGGGGGCAATGAGCAGTTCTTC; CDR3aa: CASSWAGGNEQFF
d_gene: NA; abundance: once; v_gene: TRBV18; j_gene: TRBJ2-1; CDR3nt: TGTGCCAGCTCACCCGACAGGACTGGCAATGAGCAGTTCTTC; CDR3aa: CASSPDRTGNEQFF
d_gene: NA; abundance: NA; v_gene: TRBV13; j_gene: TRBJ1-5; CDR3nt: TGTGCCAGCAGCCGGGGGGCGGGGAGTCAGCCCCAGCATTTT; CDR3aa: CASSRGAGSQPQHF
d_gene: NA; abundance: NA; v_gene: TRBV6-2/TRBV6-3; j_gene: TRBJ1-5; CDR3nt: TGTGCCAGCAGTTACCTGCAGGGCGGGAGTCAGCCCCAGCATTTT; CDR3aa: CASSYLQGGSQPQHF
d_gene: NA; abundance: NA; v_gene: TRBV12-2; j_gene: TRBJ2-7; CDR3nt: TGTGCAAGTCGCTTAGCGCTAGTGGGACTAGCCAGCTACGAGCAGTACTTC; CDR3aa: CASRLALVGLASYEQYF
d_gene: NA; abundance: NA; v_gene: TRBV9; j_gene: TRBJ1-1; CDR3nt: TGTGCCAGCAGCGTGGAGGTACAGAACACTGAAGCTTTCTTT; CDR3aa: CASSVEVQNTEAFF
d_gene: NA; abundance: NA; v_gene: TRBV6-5; j_gene: TRBJ1-4; CDR3nt: TGTGCCAGCAGTTACTCGAAAAGCCTCTTAAATGAAAAACTGTTTTTT; CDR3aa: CASSYSKSLLNEKLFF
d_gene: TRBD1; abundance: NA; v_gene: TRBV4-3; j_gene: TRBJ2-1; CDR3nt: TGCGCCAGCAGCCAACCGGGACAGGGCAACAATGAGCAGTTCTTC; CDR3aa: CASSQPGQGNNEQFF
d_gene: NA; abundance: once; v_gene: TRBV18; j_gene: TRBJ1-1; CDR3nt: TGTGCCAGCTCACCGCAAAAGACAGGGAACACTGAAGCTTTCTTT; CDR3aa: CASSPQKTGNTEAFF
d_gene: NA; abundance: NA; v_gene: TRBV28; j_gene: TRBJ1-1; CDR3nt: TGTGCCAGCAGTTTACGGTGGGGGCAACACACTGAAGCTTTCTTT; CDR3aa: CASSLRWGQHTEAFF
d_gene: NA; abundance: once; v_gene: TRBV24-1; j_gene: TRBJ2-5; CDR3nt: TGTGCCACCAGTGATGGAGGTGAGGTCGCCCAAGAGACCCAGTACTTC; CDR3aa: CATSDGGEVAQETQYF
d_gene: NA; abundance: NA; v_gene: TRBV7-2; j_gene: TRBJ1-6; CDR3nt: TGTGCCAGCAGCTTAAAAGGAGGGAGTAATTCACCCCTCCACTTT; CDR3aa: CASSLKGGSNSPLHF
d_gene: NA; abundance: NA; v_gene: TRBV12-3/TRBV12-4; j_gene: TRBJ1-2; CDR3nt: TGTGCCAGCAGTTTCGCCAGGGAACTTGGCTACACCTTC; CDR3aa: CASSFARELGYTF
d_gene: TRBD2; abundance: NA; v_gene: TRBV19; j_gene: TRBJ2-7; CDR3nt: TGTGCCAGTAGTATGACCCTAGCGGGAGTGGATAACGAGCAGTACTTC; CDR3aa: CASSMTLAGVDNEQYF
d_gene: TRBD2; abundance: NA; v_gene: TRBV19; j_gene: TRBJ2-1; CDR3nt: TGTGCCAGTAGTATAGCGGTGGCGGGAGGTTCCTACAATGAGCAGTTCTTC; CDR3aa: CASSIAVAGGSYNEQFF
d_gene: TRBD1; abundance: NA; v_gene: TRBV2; j_gene: TRBJ1-4; CDR3nt: TGTGCCAGCTTAGGACAGGGGCCAACTAATGAAAAACTGTTTTTT; CDR3aa: CASLGQGPTNEKLFF
d_gene: NA; abundance: NA; v_gene: TRBV12-3/TRBV12-4; j_gene: TRBJ2-3; CDR3nt: TGTGCCAGCCAGCCTAGCCTGGATACGCAGTATTTT; CDR3aa: CASQPSLDTQYF
d_gene: TRBD1; abundance: NA; v_gene: TRBV11-2; j_gene: TRBJ2-1; CDR3nt: TGTGCCAGCAGCTTAGTGCCGGGACAGGGCACCCATGAGCAGTTCTTC; CDR3aa: CASSLVPGQGTHEQFF
d_gene: TRBD2; abundance: NA; v_gene: TRBV7-2; j_gene: TRBJ2-5; CDR3nt: TGTGCCAGCAGCCCTCGGGCGGGAGGCCTTTCGGGGGGGACCCAGTACTTC; CDR3aa: CASSPRAGGLSGGTQYF
d_gene: TRBD1; abundance: NA; v_gene: TRBV18; j_gene: TRBJ2-7; CDR3nt: TGTGCCAGCTCACCCACCAGACAGGGTTGGGAGCAGTACTTC; CDR3aa: CASSPTRQGWEQYF
d_gene: NA; abundance: NA; v_gene: TRBV6-6; j_gene: TRBJ1-1; CDR3nt: TGTGCCAGCCAAAGCGGGACGGGGCGGGCTTTCTTT; CDR3aa: CASQSGTGRAFF
d_gene: TRBD2; abundance: once; v_gene: TRBV5-1; j_gene: TRBJ2-1; CDR3nt: TGCGCCACCAGCCTAGCGGGTTTTAGCTACAATGAGCAGTTCTTC; CDR3aa: CATSLAGFSYNEQFF
d_gene: TRBD2; abundance: NA; v_gene: TRBV10-1; j_gene: TRBJ2-5; CDR3nt: TGCGCCAGCAGTGAGCGGGGGGGGACTCAAGAGACCCAGTACTTC; CDR3aa: CASSERGGTQETQYF
d_gene: TRBD1; abundance: NA; v_gene: TRBV9; j_gene: TRBJ1-1; CDR3nt: TGTGCCAGCAGCGGTTCCGGGACAGAGAACACTGAAGCTTTCTTT; CDR3aa: CASSGSGTENTEAFF
d_gene: TRBD2; abundance: NA; v_gene: TRBV3-1/TRBV3-2; j_gene: TRBJ2-1; CDR3nt: TGTGCCAGCAGCCAAGTGGATAGCGGGAGAGGTGAGCAGTTCTTC; CDR3aa: CASSQVDSGRGEQFF